The 4 T cell receptor beta chains given below trace back to one sample, sequenced in a study of graft-versus-host responses after intestinal transplantation. The data were produced by immunoSEQ multiplex PCR, yet TCRdb's version contains in-frame clones alone and is incomplete. The sample contains more than 4,000 clones, just over 25% of which appear only once. The specimen comprised alloreactive CD4+ T cells from a mixed lymphocyte reaction culture, sampled before transplantation. Subset described: CFSE-low proliferating T cells sorted from roughly 6-day pre-transplant mixed lymphocyte reaction (GvH or HvG direction). The receptor source for this set is a human patient who was an organ donor for intestinal transplantation.

The table lists this clone with a few counts. Relative to the germline gene, one junction end is altered; a read error may explain this. The V and J genes are TRBV5-1 and TRBJ1-2; possibly TRBD1 for D (6 bases). Germline-derived CDR1 and CDR2 are SGHRS and YFSETQ. CDR3 size: 12 residues. The CDR3 nucleotides are TGTGCCAGCAGCTTGTCACAGGGAGGCTACACCTTC. Its protein product is CASSLSQGGYTF.

This clone was found a few times. The chain joins TRBV6-1 to TRBJ2-1; 8 nucleotides match TRBD1. Germline-derived CDR1 and CDR2 are MNHNS and SASEGT. The CDR3 extends over 15 amino acids. V trimming: 6 bases; J trimming: 1 base; junction bases outside the gene matches: 5. The chain's CDR3 is CASRSNRGSYNEQFF. The CDR3 region has the DNA TGTGCCAGCAGAAGCAACAGGGGGTCCTACAATGAGCAGTTCTTC.

The chain couples TRBV6-5 to TRBJ1-2; D gene uncertain. CDR1 is MNHEY, CDR2 SVGAGI, per germline. The CDR3 totals 14 residues. Between the trimmed V and J ends, which lost 0 bases and 4 bases, there was a span of 9 bases. CDR3 sequence (DNA): TGTGCCAGCAGTTACTCTTCGGGTGGCTATGGCTACACCTTC. This encodes CASSYSSGGYGYTF.

In this sample, this clone is medium-sized. The J gene is TRBJ2-7, the V gene TRBV2; D is undetermined. This CDR3 is 13 amino acids long. CDR1 and CDR2 from the germline V gene are SNHLY and FYNNEI. The V and J ends lost 4 bases and 0 bases respectively, with 7 bases between them. The CDR3 loop is CASSAGSSYEQYF. CDR3 DNA sequence: TGTGCCAGCAGTGCAGGAAGCTCCTACGAGCAGTACTTC.